The sequence of this TCR beta chain was determined in a study of cytomegalovirus exposure and HLA in healthy donors. Study-wide results and limits: In an earlier analysis, about 87% or about 30%: the productive usage of most TCR beta V segments.

On this clone: The target antigen is unknown.

Primers included in the PCR were 60 Vbeta and 13 Jbeta primers. As handled by the study authors: Around 76 million unique TCR beta chains, roughly 10 million shared, were counted in a later analysis. TCRdb's copy holds only in-frame clones and misses some; the assay was immunoSEQ multiplex PCR. For V, J and clone size, that table is used; D and trimming come from the DNA. The table shows under 75,000 clones, with around 68% occurring only once. V was pared by 6 bases and J by 6 bases, with 7 bases of the junction left unmatched. The CDR3 is 14 residues long. Germline V gene lookup returns CDR1 LNHDA and CDR2 SQIVND (reference sequence).

This chain connects TRBV19 to TRBJ2-5; 10 bases map to TRBD1. Sequences were obtained from PBMCs. This receptor was taken from a man aged 35-49 years in good health and CMV-seropositive. In DNA form, the CDR3 reads TGTGCCAGTAGCCCGACAGGGGGCGTGAAGACCCAGTACTTC. It yields the protein CASSPTGGVKTQYF.